The 6 T cell receptor beta chains presented below share a single source sample, sequenced in a study of blood T cell repertoires in COVID-19. The table came from immunoSEQ multiplex PCR; TCRdb's copy has only in-frame clones and leaves some out. The sample lists 85,000 to 120,000 clones; approximately 80% were seen once. Sequencing was done on a sample of peripheral blood. The receptors stem from a woman aged 55-69 years with acute or convalescent COVID-19.

Only a few counts were recorded for this clone. The DNA for the CDR3 is TGTGCCAGCAGCTTGAGAGATAATGAAGCTTTCTTT. Protein: CASSLRDNEAFF. The genes are TRBV5-4 and TRBJ1-1; the D is unclear. V was shortened by 1 base and J by 7 bases, with 8 bases between the two germline ends. The CDR3 loop spans 12 amino acids. Germline V gives CDR1 SGHNT, CDR2 YYREEE (reference sequence).

V gene TRBV27 combines with J gene TRBJ1-3, with 7 bases aligning to TRBD1. Germline trimming cut 5 bases from V and 5 bases from J; bases unmatched to any gene: 12. There are 16 residues in the CDR3. Germline V lookup: CDR1 MNHEY, CDR2 SMNVEV (reference sequence). CDR3 bases: TGTGCCAGCAGTCCGTGGACAGGAGTGGAGAGAAACACCATATATTTT. Its translation is CASSPWTGVERNTIYF.

The chain carries TRBV5-1 and TRBJ2-3; D gene uncertain. Trimming took off 3 bases at V and 1 base at J, with 3 bases between the two ends. Germline loops: CDR1 SGHRS, CDR2 YFSETQ. The CDR3 extends over 12 amino acids. The CDR3 is CASSSGTDTQYF. DNA of the CDR3: TGCGCCAGCAGCTCAGGCACAGATACGCAGTATTTT.

Turning to this clone: The sample holds other DNA sequences that translate to the same CDR3. This chain uses TRBV19 with TRBJ1-1; D is undetermined. Germline values: CDR1 LNHDA, CDR2 SQIVND (reference sequence). V dropped 3 bases and J dropped 5 bases, with 4 bases sitting between them. The CDR3 totals 11 residues. The CDR3 DNA follows: TGTGCCAGTAGTATGTCGACTGAAGCTTTCTTT. Its translation: CASSMSTEAFF. Together with reference TRBV19 and TRBJ1-1, the CDR3 gives the full variable domain: DGGITQSPKYLFRKEGQNVTLSCEQNLNHDAMYWYRQDPGQGLRLIYYSQIVNDFQKGDIAEGYSVSREKKESFPLTVTSAQKNPTAFYLCASSMSTEAFFGQGTRLTVV.

The V call is TRBV6-5, the J call TRBJ1-4; weak D call: TRBD1 (6 bases). Germline V gives CDR1 MNHEY, CDR2 SVGAGI. The CDR3 loop spans 15 amino acids. Trimming shortened V by 4 bases and J by 8 bases, and 17 bases separated the two germline ends. The CDR3 is CASSSTQGGGEKLFF. In DNA, the CDR3 is TGTGCCAGCAGTTCAACTCAGGGTGGGGGCGAAAAACTGTTTTTT.

The chain couples TRBV29-1 to TRBJ1-4; a possible D gene is TRBD1 (6 bases). The germline CDR1 and CDR2 sequences are SQVTM and ANQGSEA. V was clipped by 7 bases and J by 8 bases, with 17 bases between them. CDR3 size: 13 residues. As DNA, the CDR3 is TGCAGCGGAACGACAGGTGTTGGGGAAAAACTGTTTTTT. Its protein product is CSGTTGVGEKLFF.